This TCR beta chain stems from a study of T cells in Graves' hyperthyroidism and ophthalmopathy. Looked up from germline, CDR1 is SNHLY and CDR2 is FYNNEI. The CDR3 consists of 15 residues. TCR beta CDR3 regions were amplified from RNA transcripts. The primer set for the first-round RT-PCR of the TCR CDR3 was HTBI. TCRdb itself ran the multiplex PCR reads through MiXCR, one entry per CDR3 protein. The repertoire includes about 840,000 distinct CDR3 sequences, 38% of them detected once, and 7% to 10% sits in the top ten. Broader study findings: The model's output predicted ophthalmopathy at a median of 6.5 months prior to onset.

Exclusion followed for patients with uncontrolled infection, other autoimmune disease, pregnancy or lactation. Concerning this clonotype itself: Its antigen is not known. This sequence may be a read error, since a much larger clone differs from it by one base.

The TCR was taken from a man younger than 35 with Graves' hyperthyroidism. The sequenced sample consisted of blood. V is TRBV2 and J is TRBJ1-5; D gene uncertain. CDR3 sequence (DNA): TGTGCCAGCAGTGAAGATACTGGCCACAATCGGCCCCAGCATTTT. This sequence encodes CASSEDTGHNRPQHF.